Listed below are T cell receptor beta chains from one sample, sequenced in a study of cytomegalovirus exposure and HLA in healthy donors. The data were produced by immunoSEQ multiplex PCR, yet TCRdb's version contains in-frame clones alone and is incomplete. The sample records roughly 120,000 clones, around 80% being singletons. Sequencing was done on a sample of PBMCs. These receptors all come from an older woman in good health and CMV-seropositive. Each CDR3 is given with its conserved first and last residue. A D gene is named only where the DNA matches it firmly. Size tells how often a clone was seen (once, few, many) or the class of an expanded clone, and some rows leave it out.

>TRBV4-1|NA|TRBJ2-7|NA
TGCGCCAGCAGCCAAGAGCCGGGTGTCGACGAGCAGTACTTC
CASSQEPGVDEQYF
>TRBV10-3|NA|TRBJ2-2|NA
TGTGCCACCCCGCGGGACAGTAAAGCTAACACCGGGGAGCTGTTTTTT
CATPRDSKANTGELFF
>TRBV28|NA|TRBJ1-2|NA
TGTGCCAGCAGTTTGGTGGGTCAGGAGGAACCCCCGCCCTATGGCTACACCTTC
CASSLVGQEEPPPYGYTF
>TRBV6-1|NA|TRBJ2-3|TRBD2
TGTGCCACCGTTCCTAGCGGGAGCCCAGATACGCAGTATTTT
CATVPSGSPDTQYF
>TRBV6-1|NA|TRBJ2-7|NA
TGTGCCAGCAGTGGGGGACACGGCTCCTACGAGCAGTACTTC
CASSGGHGSYEQYF
>TRBV2|few|TRBJ1-1|NA
TGTGCCAGCACCATCGCCGGGTACACTGAAGCTTTCTTT
CASTIAGYTEAFF
>TRBV4-1|NA|TRBJ2-1|TRBD2
TGCGCCAGCAGCCGCTTGGGACTAGTCGCCAATGAGCAGTTCTTC
CASSRLGLVANEQFF
>TRBV6-1|NA|TRBJ1-1|TRBD1
TGTGCCAGCAGTGAAGGGGCCGCGTGGACAGGGTCTCCTGAAGCTTTCTTT
CASSEGAAWTGSPEAFF
>TRBV27|NA|TRBJ1-6|NA
TGTGCCAGCAGTTATCAGGGGACCTATAATTCACCCCTCCACTTT
CASSYQGTYNSPLHF
>TRBV4-2|NA|TRBJ2-5|NA
TGTGCCAGCAGCCAAGATAGGGGCAGGGTGGAGACCCAGTACTTC
CASSQDRGRVETQYF
>TRBV29-1|NA|TRBJ1-2|NA
TGCAGCGCCTTGGGCCTGATCACACCGGGAGGCTACACCTTC
CSALGLITPGGYTF
>TRBV5-8|NA|TRBJ1-4|NA
TGTGCCAGCAGCTCACTTGAGAGGGAGCCTAATGAAAAACTGTTTTTT
CASSSLEREPNEKLFF
>TRBV6-1|NA|TRBJ2-1|NA
TGTGCCAGCAGTGGGAGGCGGGCGCACTCCTACAATGAGCAGTTCTTC
CASSGRRAHSYNEQFF
>TRBV7-9|NA|TRBJ1-1|TRBD1
TGTGCCAGCAGCTCCCGGACAGGCTCAAACACTGAAGCTTTCTTT
CASSSRTGSNTEAFF
>TRBV5-1|NA|TRBJ2-7|TRBD1
TGCGCCAGCGGTCGCAGGGGGCCCTACGAGCAGTACTTC
CASGRRGPYEQYF
>TRBV18|NA|TRBJ1-1|NA
TGTGCCAGCTCACAGGGAGACACTGAAGCTTTCTTT
CASSQGDTEAFF
>TRBV6-1|NA|TRBJ2-1|NA
TGTGCCAGCAGTGAAGTTGGTAACGGCAATGAGCAGTTCTTC
CASSEVGNGNEQFF
>TRBV7-9|NA|TRBJ1-1|NA
TGTGCCAGCAGCTTAAGCCAGGGTGGCACTGAAGCTTTCTTT
CASSLSQGGTEAFF
>TRBV6-5|few|TRBJ1-3|TRBD1
TGTGCCAGCAGTTACTCAACGACAGGGTTGGGAAACACCATATATTTT
CASSYSTTGLGNTIYF
>TRBV10-3|NA|TRBJ1-1|NA
TGTGCCATCAGTGACGCTCCTGGCGGGGCTTTCTTT
CAISDAPGGAFF
>TRBV27|NA|TRBJ1-2|NA
TGTGCCAGCAGTCTCCACCCCGTGAAGGCGGGGGGCTACACCTTC
CASSLHPVKAGGYTF
>TRBV15|once|TRBJ1-1|TRBD1
TGTGCCACCAGCAGGGGACAGGCTTTTGAAGCTTTCTTT
CATSRGQAFEAFF
>TRBV10-3|NA|TRBJ2-2|TRBD1
TGTGCCATCAGCGCACAGGGGTACACCGGGGAGCTGTTTTTT
CAISAQGYTGELFF
>TRBV18|NA|TRBJ2-7|TRBD2
TGTGCCAGCTCACCACCGGGTCAGCGGGGTCGAGGCGAGCAGTACTTC
CASSPPGQRGRGEQYF
>TRBV29-1|NA|TRBJ2-4|NA
TGCAGCGTTGAGGTCGTAGGGGGTCACATTCAGTACTTC
CSVEVVGGHIQYF
>TRBV7-3|NA|TRBJ2-7|NA
TGTGCCAGCAGCCCAGGCTACGGGGGCGAGCAGTACTTC
CASSPGYGGEQYF
>TRBV7-9|NA|TRBJ1-6|NA
TGTGCCAGCAGGGGGGAGGTTTGGTCACCCCTCCACTTT
CASRGEVWSPLHF
>TRBV2|NA|TRBJ2-7|TRBD1
TGTGCCAGCAGTGAAGGGACAGGGGTTAACGAGCAGTACTTC
CASSEGTGVNEQYF
>TRBV2|NA|TRBJ2-1|NA
TGTGCCAGCAGCCTGGGCCTAGCAGGTCTCAATGAGCAGTTCTTC
CASSLGLAGLNEQFF
>TRBV7-9|few|TRBJ1-1|TRBD1
TGTGCCAGCAGTCCCGACAGGGGATTAGCTTGGGCTGAAGCTTTCTTT
CASSPDRGLAWAEAFF
>TRBV7-2|NA|TRBJ2-5|NA
TGTGCCAGCAGCTTTGGAGATTACCAAGAGACCCAGTACTTC
CASSFGDYQETQYF
>TRBV4-2|NA|TRBJ2-5|NA
TGTGCCAGCAGCCAAGGGGGCGATGGGTCGTCTCAGTACTTC
CASSQGGDGSSQYF
>TRBV30|NA|TRBJ2-5|NA
TGTGCCTGGGCCACCGGGGAGGACCCGAGGGAGACCCAGTACTTC
CAWATGEDPRETQYF
>TRBV6-5|NA|TRBJ2-4|NA
TGTGCCAGCAGTTACGGTCCGCAGGGCAGGCAGCACTTC
CASSYGPQGRQHF
>TRBV30|NA|TRBJ2-7|TRBD2
TGTGCCGGAGGGGGTAGCGGGAGCCGCGAGCAGTACTTC
CAGGGSGSREQYF
>TRBV25-1|NA|TRBJ2-1|NA
TGTGCCAGCAGTGAATCGCGCTACAATGAGCAGTTCTTC
CASSESRYNEQFF
>TRBV7-9|NA|TRBJ2-2|TRBD2
TGTGCCAGCAGCGTGAGGACTAGCGGGTGGCCCACGGAAACCGGGGAGCTGTTTTTT
CASSVRTSGWPTETGELFF
>TRBV19|NA|TRBJ2-2|NA
TGTGCCAGTAGTCTCCTTGCGGACAGAAACACCGGGGAGCTGTTTTTT
CASSLLADRNTGELFF
>TRBV6-5|once|TRBJ2-7|TRBD1
TGTGCCAGCAGTTACGGACCGGGACAGACCTACGAGCAGTACTTC
CASSYGPGQTYEQYF
>TRBV13|NA|TRBJ1-5|NA
TGTGCCAGCAGCTTTGGTGAGCAGCCCCAGCATTTT
CASSFGEQPQHF
>TRBV19|NA|TRBJ1-5|TRBD1
TGTGCCAGCGGAGGCGAACCGGGACAGATCAATCAGCCCCAGCATTTT
CASGGEPGQINQPQHF
>TRBV29-1|NA|TRBJ2-3|NA
TGCAGCGTTGGAGTTGATACGCAGTATTTT
CSVGVDTQYF
>TRBV18|NA|TRBJ2-2|NA
TGTGCCAGCTCACCTGGACACAACACCGGGGAGCTGTTTTTT
CASSPGHNTGELFF
>TRBV7-9|NA|TRBJ2-7|TRBD1
TGTGCCAGCAGCCCCAGACAGGGGGCAATTGGCGAGCAGTACTTC
CASSPRQGAIGEQYF
>TRBV13|NA|TRBJ1-1|NA
TGTGCCAGGAGCGGAGGCACTGAAGCTTTCTTT
CARSGGTEAFF
>TRBV6-1|NA|TRBJ1-1|NA
TGTGCCAGCAGTGAAGTTGGCGGGAAAGGGTCTGAAGCTTTCTTT
CASSEVGGKGSEAFF
>TRBV7-6|NA|TRBJ1-3|NA
TGTGCCAGCAGCTTAGGCGGCGGGAGCTCTGGAAACACCATATATTTT
CASSLGGGSSGNTIYF